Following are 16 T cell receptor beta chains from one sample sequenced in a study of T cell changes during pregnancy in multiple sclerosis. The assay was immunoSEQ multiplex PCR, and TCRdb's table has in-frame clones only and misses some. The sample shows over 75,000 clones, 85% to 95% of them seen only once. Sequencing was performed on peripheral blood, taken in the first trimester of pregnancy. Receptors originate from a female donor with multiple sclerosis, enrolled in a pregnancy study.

DNA of the CDR3: TGTGCCAGCACCCTGACTAGCGGGAGAGGCGAGACCCAGTACTTC. This translates into CASTLTSGRGETQYF. The chain carries TRBV2 and TRBJ2-5; TRBD2 matches at 12 bases. V shed 7 bases, J shed 5 bases, and the junction held 8 bases outside the gene matches. This CDR3 contains 15 residues. Germline-derived CDR1 and CDR2 are SNHLY and FYNNEI.

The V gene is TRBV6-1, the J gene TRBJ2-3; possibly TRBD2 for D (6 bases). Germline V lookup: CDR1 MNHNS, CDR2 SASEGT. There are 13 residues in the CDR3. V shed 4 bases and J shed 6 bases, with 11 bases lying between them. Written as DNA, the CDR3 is TGTGCCAGCAGTGTCGGGGGTACCGATACGCAGTATTTT. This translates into CASSVGGTDTQYF.

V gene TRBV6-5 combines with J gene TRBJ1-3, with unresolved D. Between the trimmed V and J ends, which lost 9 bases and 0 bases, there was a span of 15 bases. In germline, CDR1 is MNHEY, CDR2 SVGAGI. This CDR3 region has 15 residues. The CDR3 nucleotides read TGTGCCAGTTCTCAGTACGGGATCTCTGGAAACACCATATATTTT. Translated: CASSQYGISGNTIYF.

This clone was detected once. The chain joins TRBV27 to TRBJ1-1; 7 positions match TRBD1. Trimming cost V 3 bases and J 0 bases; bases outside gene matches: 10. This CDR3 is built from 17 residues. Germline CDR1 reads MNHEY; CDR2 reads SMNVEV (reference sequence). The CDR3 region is CASSLSGTVGMNTEAFF. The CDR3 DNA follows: TGTGCCAGCAGTTTGTCCGGGACAGTTGGGATGAACACTGAAGCTTTCTTT.

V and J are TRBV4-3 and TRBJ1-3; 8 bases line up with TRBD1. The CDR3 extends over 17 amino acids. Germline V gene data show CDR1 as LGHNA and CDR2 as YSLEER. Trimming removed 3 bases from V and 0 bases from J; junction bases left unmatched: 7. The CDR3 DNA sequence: TGCGCCAGCAGCCATAATACAGGGGGTTACTCTGGAAACACCATATATTTT. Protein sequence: CASSHNTGGYSGNTIYF.

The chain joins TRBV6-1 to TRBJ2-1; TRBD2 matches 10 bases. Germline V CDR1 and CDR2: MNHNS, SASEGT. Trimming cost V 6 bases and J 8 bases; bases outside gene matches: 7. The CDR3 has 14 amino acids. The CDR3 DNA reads TGTGCCAGCAGGGACAGCGGGAGGGCTCATGAGCAGTTCTTC. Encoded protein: CASRDSGRAHEQFF.

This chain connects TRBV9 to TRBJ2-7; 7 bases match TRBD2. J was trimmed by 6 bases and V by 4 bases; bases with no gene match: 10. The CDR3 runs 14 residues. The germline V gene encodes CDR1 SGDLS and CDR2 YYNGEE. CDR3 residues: CASSPEVGGSEQYF. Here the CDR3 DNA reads TGTGCCAGCAGCCCAGAGGTGGGGGGGAGCGAGCAGTACTTC.

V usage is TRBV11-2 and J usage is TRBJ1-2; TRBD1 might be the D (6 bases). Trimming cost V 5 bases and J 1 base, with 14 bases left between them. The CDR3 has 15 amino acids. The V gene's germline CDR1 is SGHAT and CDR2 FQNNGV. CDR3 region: CASSTRDTDNYGYTF. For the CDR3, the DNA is TGTGCCAGCAGCACCCGGGACACAGATAACTATGGCTACACCTTC.

The CDR3 here is CASSLVTSGRHEQFF. CDR3 in DNA: TGCGCCAGCAGCTTGGTGACTAGCGGGAGGCATGAGCAGTTCTTC. This sequence joins TRBV5-1 and TRBJ2-1; TRBD2 matches at 13 bases. V lost 0 bases, J lost 8 bases, and 2 bases stayed unmatched. The CDR3 is 15 residues long. Germline assignment: CDR1 SGHRS and CDR2 YFSETQ.

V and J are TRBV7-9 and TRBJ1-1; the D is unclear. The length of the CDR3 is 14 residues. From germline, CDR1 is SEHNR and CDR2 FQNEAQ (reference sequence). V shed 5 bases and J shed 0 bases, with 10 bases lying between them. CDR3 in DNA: TGTGCCAGCAGCCCGCCTGGCATGAACACTGAAGCTTTCTTT. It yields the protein CASSPPGMNTEAFF.

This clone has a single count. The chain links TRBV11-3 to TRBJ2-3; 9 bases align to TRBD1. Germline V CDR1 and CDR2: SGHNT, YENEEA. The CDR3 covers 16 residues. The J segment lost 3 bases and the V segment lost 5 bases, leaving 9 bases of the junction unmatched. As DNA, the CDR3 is TGTGCCAGCAGCCACAGAACCGGGACAGGGACAGATACGCAGTATTTT. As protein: CASSHRTGTGTDTQYF.

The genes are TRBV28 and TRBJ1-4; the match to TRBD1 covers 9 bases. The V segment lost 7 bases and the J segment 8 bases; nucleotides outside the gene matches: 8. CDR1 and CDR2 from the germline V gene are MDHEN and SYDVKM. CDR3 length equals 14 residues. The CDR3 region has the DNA TGTGCCAGCATTGGGGGACAGGGAGGCGAAAAACTGTTTTTT. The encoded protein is CASIGGQGGEKLFF.

CDR3 bases: TGTGCCAGCAGCTTAGATCTATTTCTAGGCAATGAGCAGTTCTTC. Translated, it gives CASSLDLFLGNEQFF. The chain couples TRBV11-2 to TRBJ2-1; D not resolved. Trimming took off 0 bases at V and 6 bases at J, with 12 bases between the two ends. CDR1 and CDR2 (germline): SGHAT, FQNNGV. This CDR3 contains 15 residues. Full variable domain (missing parts from reference TRBV11-2 and TRBJ2-1): EAGVAQSPRYKIIEKRQSVAFWCNPISGHATLYWYQQILGQGPKLLIQFQNNGVVDDSQLPKDRFSAERLKGVDSTLKIQPAKLEDSAVYLCASSLDLFLGNEQFFGPGTRLTVL.

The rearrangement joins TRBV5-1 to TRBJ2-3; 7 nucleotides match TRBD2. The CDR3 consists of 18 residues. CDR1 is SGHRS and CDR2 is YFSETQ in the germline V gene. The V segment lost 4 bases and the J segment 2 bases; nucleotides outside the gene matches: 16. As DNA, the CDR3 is TGCGCCAGCAGCGGTGAGGGAGCCGGGACTACCAACACAGATACGCAGTATTTT. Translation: CASSGEGAGTTNTDTQYF.

The CDR3 spells CASSLGRGSYEQYF. The CDR3 DNA reads as TGTGCCAGCAGCTTAGGGCGGGGCTCCTACGAGCAGTACTTC. V is TRBV7-9 and J is TRBJ2-7; D might be TRBD2 (6 bases). CDR1 and CDR2 (germline): SEHNR, FQNEAQ (reference sequence). V lost 1 base and J lost 0, with 7 bases in between. This CDR3 is built from 14 residues.

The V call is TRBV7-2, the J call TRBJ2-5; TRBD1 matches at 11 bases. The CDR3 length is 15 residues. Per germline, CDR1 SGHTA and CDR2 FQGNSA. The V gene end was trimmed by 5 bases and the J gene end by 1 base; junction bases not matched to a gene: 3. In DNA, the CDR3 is TGTGCCAGCAGCGGACAGGGGGCTTCCCAAGAGACCCAGTACTTC. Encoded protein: CASSGQGASQETQYF.